This T cell receptor beta chain was obtained from a study of blood T cell repertoires in COVID-19. The wider study: The study drew acute and convalescent COVID-19 samples from the United States, Italy and Spain.

Germline V lookup: CDR1 SNHLY, CDR2 FYNNEI. The CDR3 has 16 amino acids. The V gene lost 3 bases and the J gene lost 0 bases, with 12 bases spanning the gap. This clone has more than one count but fewer than ten. Under the authors' procedure: By means of reference gene primer amplification, nucleated cell counts were estimated. The repertoire was sequenced with immunoSEQ multiplex PCR; TCRdb's copy has only in-frame clones and lacks some. That table furnishes V, J and clone size, whereas the DNA furnished D and trimming. The data show more than 95,000 clones, roughly three quarters seen once. The sample was peripheral blood. The J gene is TRBJ2-1, the V gene TRBV2; possibly TRBD2 for D (6 bases). This receptor was taken from a man between 40 and 49 years old with active or convalescent COVID-19. This CDR3 reads CASSDEAGRSYNEQFF. The CDR3 DNA reads TGTGCCAGCAGTGATGAGGCGGGGCGCTCCTACAATGAGCAGTTCTTC.